This T cell receptor (beta chain) came from a study of T-cell memory formation after mild COVID-19. In the study overall: TCR clustering was largely donor specific. Study findings and constraints: Contracting CD4+ clones lay largely in CM and EM, with CD8+ ones residing in EMRA.

This clonotype was seen more than once but under ten times. The antigen is unknown. The CDR3 loop spans 16 amino acids. CDR1 MGHDK and CDR2 SYGVNS come from the germline V gene. V dropped 3 bases and J dropped 7 bases, with 19 bases sitting between them. Constant-segment primers and 5'RACE yielded cDNA libraries for TCR alpha and TCR beta, each carrying sample barcodes and UMIs. TCRdb re-called the 5' RACE reads with MiXCR, one entry per CDR3 protein. The table records about 110,000 distinct CDR3 sequences, 15% to 20% of them present only once. Sequencing used PBMCs or a T cell subset sorted from them (not recorded which). The chain carries TRBV25-1 and TRBJ2-1, with D possibly TRBD1 on 7 matching bases. This receptor was identified in a young man who had mild COVID-19 (a few samples of this study predate the infection). Cell type and time point are not known. The CDR3 coding sequence is TGTGCCAGCAGTGATCTCGCAGGGGGGCTTGTAAATGAGCAGTTCTTC. Translation gives CASSDLAGGLVNEQFF.